Included here is one T cell receptor beta chain sequence, with context. What this receptor recognizes is not known. Base qualities are not provided; no much larger clone lies one nucleotide away. Its CDR3 holds 19 amino acids, cysteine through phenylalanine. Left in the record is the CDR3 DNA by itself, 57 bases read in frame from the first base. The entry originates in a study of T cell responses to AZD1222 COVID-19 vaccine (dated by TCRdb to about 2021). Describing the broader study: TCR sequencing covered over 230 trial participants: 200 to 220 given two doses of AZD1222 and about 26 given two doses of MenACWY control vaccine. Trial participants were enrolled by age into subgroups of 18-55, 56-69 and 70-plus years, and about 150, 27 and 61 TCR-sequenced participants, respectively, were included in these subgroups. Findings and caveats that apply to the study as a whole: Conclusions about previously exposed vaccinees were limited because only a handful of AZD1222 recipients were SARS-CoV-2 seropositive at baseline. Epitopes outside the regions mutated in the B.1.351 and B.1.1.7 variants were reportedly recognized by nearly half of the unique spike-specific TCRs. In the small 56-69-year group, the increase in depth fell short of significance, most likely because of low power. The whole spike protein was spanned by vaccine-associated CD4 TCRs, and dominant responses were seen in regions 160-218 and 743-854. Because no day 14 peak-response samples were available, repertoires were characterized only after the peak T cell response. Participants were mostly white British and included more females than males, and it was suggested by the authors that clonal diversity may have been underestimated. A significant rise in spike-specific TCR breadth and depth was observed after two AZD1222 doses relative to day 0 and relative to MenACWY recipients.

The sample's time point label, decoded: about 28 days (+/-7) after the second vaccine dose. AZD1222 recipients whose second dose came at about 4 weeks and those whose second dose came at about 12 weeks were combined into one group, since spike-specific TCR depth and breadth did not differ between the two schedules. The vaccinee samples were drawn from two UK trials, COV001 and COV002, one of which was a single-blind randomized controlled phase 2/3 trial testing AZD1222 (ChAdOx1 nCoV-19) in healthy adults. Trial participant PBMC samples were collected at day 0 and day 28 after the second dose for TCRbeta chain sequencing. The CDR3 regions of human TCRbeta chains were analyzed by immunosequencing. From the authors' description of their analysis: TCRs in the repertoires were matched against a reference library of SARS-CoV-2-specific TCRs that had been generated with the MIRA antigen-specificity platform. Breadth was defined as the fraction of unique TCRs that were SARS-CoV-2-associated. Depth was defined as the fraction of total T cells that were SARS-CoV-2-associated. Using the MIRA data, every spike-specific TCR was mapped to the spike region that the TCR reacted to and assigned to either a CD4 or a CD8 class. Log10-transformed breadth and depth values were compared by one-way ANOVA with Sidak's multiple comparisons tests. This immuneACCESS table, as held by TCRdb, lists in-frame sequences with V and J called but not all clones. Of the missing ones, under half trace to an unresolved V gene in checked studies; the others have no known cause. For V, J and clone size, that table is used; D and trimming come from the DNA. The table for this sample lists more than 85,000 clones; 85% to 90% of them were counted only once. The biggest ten clones account for 44% of the sample.

This TCR was recovered from an adult who received the AZD1222 COVID-19 vaccine. The sequence is built from TRBV21-1 and TRBJ2-1; the DNA was not used to check the table's D call, TRBD1. TRBV21-1 is an annotated pseudogene. Sequences were derived from peripheral blood, sampled 28 days after the second AZD1222 dose. The DNA sequence follows: TGTGCCAGCAGCAACGTAGCGGACAGGGGACGGGAGGGTTACAATGAGCAGTTCTTC. Its protein product is CASSNVADRGREGYNEQFF.